This T cell receptor beta chain comes out of a study of T cell responses to AZD1222 COVID-19 vaccine. The overall study: Second doses at about 4 or about 12 weeks were pooled. Notes on the study in general: Across spike, vaccine-associated CD4 TCRs were found, dominant at 160-218 and 743-854. No repertoire was sampled before or during the peak T cell response, only after it.

Data came from immunoSEQ multiplex PCR; TCRdb stores just in-frame clones and leaves some out. The sample has some 130,000 clones, about 93% seen once; the top ten hold roughly 3.7%. A word on this clone: Its antigen remains unknown.

The clonotype originates from an adult in good health. The sequencing used peripheral blood, collected on day 0 of AZD1222 vaccination.

For the CDR3, the DNA is TGTGCCAGCAGTTCCCTAGCGGGAGAAGAGACCCAGTACTTC. Amino acid sequence: CASSSLAGEETQYF. The J gene is TRBJ2-5, the V gene TRBV11-1, with 10 bases matching TRBD2. The germline CDR1 and CDR2 sequences are SGHAT and FQDESV (reference sequence). The CDR3 is 14 amino acids. V was clipped by 6 bases and J by 3 bases; unmatched bases: 4.